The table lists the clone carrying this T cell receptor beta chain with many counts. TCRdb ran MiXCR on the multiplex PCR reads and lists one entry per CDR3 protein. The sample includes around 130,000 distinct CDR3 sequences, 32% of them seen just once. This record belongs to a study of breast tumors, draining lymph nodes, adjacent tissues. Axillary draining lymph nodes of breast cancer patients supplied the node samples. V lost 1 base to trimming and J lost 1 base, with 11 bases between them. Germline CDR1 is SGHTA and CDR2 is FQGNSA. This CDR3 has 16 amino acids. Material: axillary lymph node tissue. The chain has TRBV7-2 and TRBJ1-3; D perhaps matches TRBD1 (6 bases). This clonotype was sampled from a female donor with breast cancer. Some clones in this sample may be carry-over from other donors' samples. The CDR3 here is CASSLGGARSGNTIYF. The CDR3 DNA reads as TGTGCCAGCAGCTTAGGGGGGGCAAGGTCTGGAAACACCATATATTTT.